This passage covers 5 T cell receptor beta chains from one sample sequenced in a study of Tregs in tolerant kidney transplant recipients. FACS sorting followed a roughly six-day coculture of CFSE-labeled recipient PBMCs with irradiated graft donor PBMCs. No cognate antigen is known for these TCRs. Using immunoSEQ multiplex PCR, the repertoire was profiled, and TCRdb retains in-frame clones only, with some absent. The repertoire holds approximately 8,100 clones, 34% seen once, with 5.8% in the top ten. The source material was CD8+ T cells from blood cultured with allogeneic cells, sampled before the transplant. The source of these receptors is a human patient who received a combined kidney and bone marrow transplant.

Only a few counts were recorded for this clone. The V call is TRBV6-1, the J call TRBJ2-7, with TRBD2 matching 8 bases. The J segment lost 4 bases and the V segment lost 5 bases, leaving 4 bases of the junction unmatched. The CDR3 sequence is 13 residues long. Per germline, CDR1 MNHNS and CDR2 SASEGT. The CDR3 DNA follows: TGTGCCAGCAGTTTTGGGACTAGGTACGAGCAGTACTTC. Amino acid sequence: CASSFGTRYEQYF.

By sample share, this clone is medium-sized (0.01 to 0.1%). This sequence joins TRBV9 and TRBJ2-1, with 9 positions matching TRBD2. Unmatched junction bases numbered 5, after V lost 0 bases and J lost 7 bases. This CDR3 is 15 amino acids long. Germline CDR1 SGDLS, CDR2 YYNGEE. CDR3 DNA: TGTGCCAGCAGCGTAGCCGGGACTAGCTTGAATGAGCAGTTCTTC. Protein sequence: CASSVAGTSLNEQFF. The complete variable domain, with remaining parts taken from reference TRBV9 and TRBJ2-1, reads DSGVTQTPKHLITATGQRVTLRCSPRSGDLSVYWYQQSLDQGLQFLIQYYNGEERAKGNILERFSAQQFPDLHSELNLSSLELGDSALYFCASSVAGTSLNEQFFGPGTRLTVL.

This clone came up a few times. The V and J genes are TRBV19 and TRBJ2-7, with a possible D match to TRBD1 (6 bases). V was cut by 7 bases and J by 1 base, with 11 bases left in between. Germline V lookup: CDR1 LNHDA, CDR2 SQIVND (reference sequence). This CDR3 is built from 13 residues. For the CDR3, the DNA is TGTGCCAGTACCGACAGGTATTCCTACGAGCAGTACTTC. This gives the protein CASTDRYSYEQYF. The full variable domain, rest sourced from reference TRBV19 and TRBJ2-7, is DGGITQSPKYLFRKEGQNVTLSCEQNLNHDAMYWYRQDPGQGLRLIYYSQIVNDFQKGDIAEGYSVSREKKESFPLTVTSAQKNPTAFYLCASTDRYSYEQYFGPGTRLTVT.

V gene TRBV7-3 combines with J gene TRBJ1-2, with D perhaps matching TRBD1 (6 bases). V lost 2 bases and J 2 bases, leaving 9 bases between the germline ends. The CDR3 runs to 14 residues. Per germline, CDR1 SGHTA and CDR2 FQGTGA. CDR3 amino acids: CASSLLGGNYGYTF. The CDR3 nucleotides are TGTGCCAGCAGCTTACTAGGGGGAAACTATGGCTACACCTTC.

By share, this clone ranks as large. This chain connects TRBV2 to TRBJ1-4; the D is unclear. The CDR3 has 15 residues. V lost 3 bases to trimming and J lost 0 bases, with 8 bases between them. CDR1 and CDR2 from the germline V gene are SNHLY and FYNNEI. The CDR3 reads CASSDPSATNEKLFF. The CDR3 DNA is TGTGCCAGCAGTGACCCGTCCGCAACTAATGAAAAACTGTTTTTT.